The T cell receptor beta chain under discussion was sequenced for a study of cytomegalovirus exposure and HLA in healthy donors. Study as a whole: HLA-typed donors contributed around 88 million unique TCRs, which were held in an early data release.

The CDR3 runs to 15 residues. The V segment lost 1 base and the J segment 1 base; nucleotides outside the gene matches: 3. Germline values: CDR1 MNHEY, CDR2 SVGAGI. Whole-study results and caveats: Researchers counted 164 TCR beta chains as cytomegalovirus-associated.

Of note for this clone: Its matching antigen is unknown.

The PCR contained 60 Vbeta and 13 Jbeta primers. The table came from immunoSEQ multiplex PCR; TCRdb's copy has only in-frame clones and leaves some out. The sample yields around 300,000 clones, more than 55% seen once. The gene calls are TRBV6-5 and TRBJ1-1; 7 bases are shared with TRBD1. This TCR was sampled from a female donor in good health and CMV-seronegative. The source material was PBMCs. In nucleotides, the CDR3 is TGTGCCAGCAGTTACTTGAGACAGGGGAACACTGAAGCTTTCTTT. This translates into CASSYLRQGNTEAFF.